The rows below give T cell receptor beta chains drawn from one sample of a study of CD8+ T cells in alopecia areata. Produced via immunoSEQ multiplex PCR; TCRdb's table is partial and in-frame only. Among about 150,000 clones, about 90% were seen once, and the ten largest hold roughly 16%. This specimen was CD8+ T cells sorted from blood, taken at week 0. These receptors originate from a human donor with alopecia areata. Each CDR3 is given with its conserved first and last residue. A D gene is named only where the DNA matches it firmly. The listing skips clone size in some rows; elsewhere it reads once, few, many or a size class.

v_gene: TRBV14; abundance: NA; d_gene: NA; j_gene: TRBJ1-2; CDR3nt: TGTGCCAGCAGTCCCGCTAACGGGCCCTATGGCTACACCTTC; CDR3aa: CASSPANGPYGYTF
v_gene: TRBV7-9; abundance: once; d_gene: NA; j_gene: TRBJ2-1; CDR3nt: TGTGCCAGCAGCTTAGAGGGGACCGGTAGTCGCAATGAGCAGTTCTTC; CDR3aa: CASSLEGTGSRNEQFF
v_gene: TRBV2; abundance: NA; d_gene: NA; j_gene: TRBJ2-3; CDR3nt: TGTGCCAGCAGTGAACTGATCGGCACAGATACGCAGTATTTT; CDR3aa: CASSELIGTDTQYF
v_gene: TRBV6-5; abundance: NA; d_gene: NA; j_gene: TRBJ1-5; CDR3nt: TGTGCCACCCGAGAGGGGTCCTATAGCAATCAGCCCCAGCATTTT; CDR3aa: CATREGSYSNQPQHF
v_gene: TRBV5-1; abundance: NA; d_gene: NA; j_gene: TRBJ2-1; CDR3nt: TGCGCCAGCAGCTTGTCCAGGTACCTTGACTCCTACAATGAGCAGTTCTTC; CDR3aa: CASSLSRYLDSYNEQFF
v_gene: TRBV4-1; abundance: NA; d_gene: NA; j_gene: TRBJ2-7; CDR3nt: TGCGCCAGCAGCCAAACCGGGACAAGCTCCTACGAGCAGTACTTC; CDR3aa: CASSQTGTSSYEQYF
v_gene: TRBV7-9; abundance: NA; d_gene: NA; j_gene: TRBJ2-7; CDR3nt: TGTGCCAGCAGTATCGATGGGAGCTCCTACGAGCAGTACTTC; CDR3aa: CASSIDGSSYEQYF
v_gene: TRBV29-1; abundance: NA; d_gene: NA; j_gene: TRBJ1-1; CDR3nt: TGCAGCGCCCTGAGGGAGGCAGGGAACACTGAAGCTTTCTTT; CDR3aa: CSALREAGNTEAFF
v_gene: TRBV7-8; abundance: NA; d_gene: NA; j_gene: TRBJ2-7; CDR3nt: TGTGCCAGCCTGGGACACACCGACGGGACGCAGTACTTC; CDR3aa: CASLGHTDGTQYF
v_gene: TRBV27; abundance: NA; d_gene: NA; j_gene: TRBJ1-5; CDR3nt: TGTGCCAGCAGTTTAGGGAGGAATCAGCCCCAGCATTTT; CDR3aa: CASSLGRNQPQHF
v_gene: TRBV29-1; abundance: NA; d_gene: TRBD2; j_gene: TRBJ2-1; CDR3nt: TGCAGCGTTGTAGGAGACAGTGGGCCGGGACTAGCGGGAGGGAGCTCCTACAATGAGCAGTTCTTC; CDR3aa: CSVVGDSGPGLAGGSSYNEQFF